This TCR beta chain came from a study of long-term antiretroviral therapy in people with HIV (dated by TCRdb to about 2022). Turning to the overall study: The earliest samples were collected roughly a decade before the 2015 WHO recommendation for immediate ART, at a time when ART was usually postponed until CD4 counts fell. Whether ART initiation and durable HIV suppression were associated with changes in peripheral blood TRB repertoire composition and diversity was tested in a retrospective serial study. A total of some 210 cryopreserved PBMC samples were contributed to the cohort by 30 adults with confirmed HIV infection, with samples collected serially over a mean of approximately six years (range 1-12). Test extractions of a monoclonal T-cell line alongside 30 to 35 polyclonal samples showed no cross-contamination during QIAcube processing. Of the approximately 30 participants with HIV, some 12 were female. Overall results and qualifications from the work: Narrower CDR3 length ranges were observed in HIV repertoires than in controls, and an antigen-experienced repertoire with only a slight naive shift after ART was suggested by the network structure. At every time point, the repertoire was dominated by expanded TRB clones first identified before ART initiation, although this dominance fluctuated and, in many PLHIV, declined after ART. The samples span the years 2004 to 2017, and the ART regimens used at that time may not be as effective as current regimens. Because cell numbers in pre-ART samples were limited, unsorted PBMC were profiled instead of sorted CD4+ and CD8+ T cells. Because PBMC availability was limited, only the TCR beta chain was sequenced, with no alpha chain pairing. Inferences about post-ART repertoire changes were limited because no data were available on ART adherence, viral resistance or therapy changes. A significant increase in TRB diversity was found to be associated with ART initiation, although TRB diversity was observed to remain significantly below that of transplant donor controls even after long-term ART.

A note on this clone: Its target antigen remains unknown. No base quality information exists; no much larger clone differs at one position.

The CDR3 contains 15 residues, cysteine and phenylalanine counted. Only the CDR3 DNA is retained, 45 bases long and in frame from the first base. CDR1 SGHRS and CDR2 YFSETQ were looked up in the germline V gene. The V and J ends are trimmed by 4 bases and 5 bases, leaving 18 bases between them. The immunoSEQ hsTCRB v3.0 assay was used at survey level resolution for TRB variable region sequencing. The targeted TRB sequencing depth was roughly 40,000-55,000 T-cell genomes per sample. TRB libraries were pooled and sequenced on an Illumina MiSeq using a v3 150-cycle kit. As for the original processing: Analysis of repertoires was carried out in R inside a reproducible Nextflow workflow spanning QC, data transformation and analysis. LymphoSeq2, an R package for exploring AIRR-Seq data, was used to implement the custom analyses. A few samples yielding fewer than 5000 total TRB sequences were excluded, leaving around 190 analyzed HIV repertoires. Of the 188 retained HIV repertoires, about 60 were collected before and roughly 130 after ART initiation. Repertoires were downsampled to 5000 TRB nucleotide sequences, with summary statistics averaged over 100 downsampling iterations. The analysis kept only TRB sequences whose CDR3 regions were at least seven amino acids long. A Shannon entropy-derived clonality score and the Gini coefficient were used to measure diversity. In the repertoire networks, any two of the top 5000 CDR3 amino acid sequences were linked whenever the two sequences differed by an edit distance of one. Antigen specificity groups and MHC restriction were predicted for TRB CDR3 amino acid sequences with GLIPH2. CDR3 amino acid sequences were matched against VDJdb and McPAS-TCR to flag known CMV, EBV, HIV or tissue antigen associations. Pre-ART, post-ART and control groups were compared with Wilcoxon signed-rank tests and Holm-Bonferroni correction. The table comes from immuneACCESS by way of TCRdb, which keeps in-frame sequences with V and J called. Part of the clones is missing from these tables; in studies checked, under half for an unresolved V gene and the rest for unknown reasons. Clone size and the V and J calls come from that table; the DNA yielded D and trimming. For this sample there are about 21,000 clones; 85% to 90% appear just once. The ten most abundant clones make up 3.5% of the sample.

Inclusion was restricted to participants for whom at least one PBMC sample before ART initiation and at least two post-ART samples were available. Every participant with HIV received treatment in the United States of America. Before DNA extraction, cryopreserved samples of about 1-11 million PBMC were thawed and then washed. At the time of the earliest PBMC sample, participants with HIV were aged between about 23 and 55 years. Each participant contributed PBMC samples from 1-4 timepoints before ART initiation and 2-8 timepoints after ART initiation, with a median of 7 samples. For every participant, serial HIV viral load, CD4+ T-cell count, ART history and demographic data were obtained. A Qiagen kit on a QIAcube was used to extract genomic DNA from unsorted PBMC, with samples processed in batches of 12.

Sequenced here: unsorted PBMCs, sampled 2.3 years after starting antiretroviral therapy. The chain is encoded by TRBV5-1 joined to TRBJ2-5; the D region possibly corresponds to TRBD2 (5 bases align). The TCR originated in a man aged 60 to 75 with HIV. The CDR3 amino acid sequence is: CASSGNTISGETQYF. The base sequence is TGCGCCAGCAGCGGAAACACTATATCGGGGGAGACCCAGTACTTC.